Presented here are 9 T cell receptor beta chains from one specimen sequenced in a study of B cell selection in AIRE deficiency. The sorted conventional CD4 T cells were gated as CD4+CD127+. Method: immunoSEQ multiplex PCR; TCRdb's copy keeps in-frame clones and lacks some. This sample carries some 22,000 clones, about 95% of them seen once, and the ten largest clones take 0.15% to 0.2%. Sequenced: CD4+CD127+ conventional T cells sorted from PBMCs. All receptors come from a human donor in good health.

Only one count was recorded for this clone. V is TRBV5-1 and J is TRBJ2-5; D uncertain. The CDR3 runs to 14 residues. The V end was cut by 4 bases, the J end by 7 bases, with 17 bases between. The V gene's germline CDR1 is SGHRS and CDR2 YFSETQ. CDR3 DNA sequence: TGCGCCAGCAGCCACCTCGTCCCCATTGGGACCCAGTACTTC. This encodes CASSHLVPIGTQYF.

The J gene is TRBJ2-5, the V gene TRBV29-1, with a tentative D call TRBD1 (5 bases). V lost 3 bases, J lost 2 bases, and 7 bases lay in between. Germline lookup yields CDR1 SQVTM and CDR2 ANQGSEA. The CDR3 consists of 12 residues. CDR3 DNA sequence: TGCAGCGTTGACCACAGGCAAGAGACCCAGTACTTC. Residues: CSVDHRQETQYF.

This clone occurred once. The chain couples TRBV28 to TRBJ1-5; D possibly corresponds to TRBD1 (6 bases). The CDR3 spans 15 residues. The V end was cut by 5 bases, the J end by 6 bases, with 17 bases between. From germline, CDR1 is MDHEN and CDR2 SYDVKM. The CDR3 sequence is CASSVKQGWGQPQHF. The CDR3 DNA reads as TGTGCCAGCAGTGTAAAACAGGGCTGGGGTCAGCCCCAGCATTTT.

J is TRBJ1-2 and V is TRBV28; weak D call: TRBD1 (5 bases). The CDR3 length is 13 residues. Germline V gene lookup returns CDR1 MDHEN and CDR2 SYDVKM. Trimming took 8 bases from V and 2 from J, leaving 12 bases between them. CDR3 residues: CASVPDTNYGYTF. For the CDR3, the DNA is TGTGCCAGCGTACCGGACACAAACTATGGCTACACCTTC.

This chain joins TRBV19 and TRBJ2-1; a possible D gene is TRBD2 (5 bases). Deletions cut 5 bases from V and 6 bases from J, with 11 bases between. Germline CDR1 reads LNHDA; CDR2 reads SQIVND (reference sequence). The CDR3 length is 13 residues. CDR3: CASSLWTGNEQFF. The CDR3 region has the DNA TGTGCCAGTAGTCTTTGGACTGGCAATGAGCAGTTCTTC.

The genes are TRBV4-1 and TRBJ2-7, with D possibly being TRBD1 or TRBD2 (5 bases each). This CDR3 is built from 15 residues. CDR1 is MGHRA and CDR2 is YSYEKL in the germline V gene. Trimming cost V 3 bases and J 5 bases, with 17 bases left between them. The CDR3 sequence: CASSHSRGRDDEQYF. The CDR3 nucleotides read TGCGCCAGCAGCCACTCCCGAGGCAGGGACGACGAGCAGTACTTC.

The rearrangement uses TRBV27 and TRBJ1-2, with D tentatively TRBD1 (6 bases). Germline V gene lookup returns CDR1 MNHEY and CDR2 SMNVEV (reference sequence). CDR3 length equals 15 residues. V was trimmed by 5 bases and J by 6 bases, leaving 19 bases between them. The CDR3 sequence: CASSATGTAGHGYTF. The CDR3 DNA is TGTGCCAGCAGTGCCACAGGGACGGCAGGACATGGCTACACCTTC.

The chain is built from TRBV5-5 and TRBJ1-4; D gene unclear. This CDR3 spans 18 amino acids. The V end lost 0 bases, the J end lost 7 bases, and 22 bases lay between the germline ends. Per the germline V gene, CDR1 is SGHKS and CDR2 is YYEKEE (reference sequence). The CDR3 is CASSLARPARVGGEKLFF. The CDR3 DNA follows: TGTGCCAGCAGCTTGGCTCGGCCAGCACGGGTCGGAGGTGAAAAACTGTTTTTT.

The chain is built from TRBV6-6 and TRBJ2-7, with D maybe TRBD2 (5 bases). The germline gives CDR1 MNHNY, CDR2 SVGAGI (reference sequence). Trimming left V 4 bases short and J 2 bases short, with 15 bases between. The CDR3 is 15 residues long. The DNA for the CDR3 is TGTGCCAGCAGTTCCCAACTAGGCCTTACCTACGAGCAGTACTTC. This sequence encodes CASSSQLGLTYEQYF.